This entry features one T cell receptor beta chain sequence. The CDR3 has 15 amino acids. The sample belongs to a study of T cell changes during pregnancy in multiple sclerosis. TCRdb's copy holds only in-frame clones and misses some; the assay was immunoSEQ multiplex PCR. Here the sample spans around 40,000 clones, approximately 90% being singletons. This chain connects TRBV21-1 to TRBJ1-2; TRBD1 is the table's D call and was not checked against the DNA. TRBV21-1 is assigned pseudogene status. Sequences were derived from CD4+ T cells from peripheral blood mononuclear cells, sampled in the first trimester of pregnancy. The sequence was collected from a female donor in good health, enrolled as a control in a pregnancy study. DNA for the CDR3: TGTGCCAGCAGCAAAGGGACGACAGGGGACTATGGCTACACCTTC. Translation: CASSKGTTGDYGYTF.